The 25 T cell receptor beta chains listed next were all sequenced from one sample in a study of blood T cell repertoires in COVID-19. The protocol was immunoSEQ multiplex PCR, while the TCRdb copy is restricted to in-frame clones and leaves out a portion. This sample has under 200,000 clones; over 80% occur once, and the top ten carry roughly 9.2%. The specimen was peripheral blood. The source is a woman at least 80 years old with active or convalescent COVID-19.

The J gene is TRBJ1-2, the V gene TRBV10-3, with D unclear. The ends were cut back, 6 bases at V and 8 bases at J, with 19 bases in the middle. The CDR3 has 14 residues. Germline CDR1 reads ENHRY; CDR2 reads SYGVKD. The CDR3 spells CAIRETGSHGGYTF. The CDR3 DNA reads as TGTGCCATCAGGGAAACCGGGTCCCACGGCGGCTACACCTTC.

This rearrangement joins TRBV18 to TRBJ1-1; no firm D call. The V and J ends lost 8 bases and 1 base respectively, with 11 bases between them. CDR1 and CDR2 from the germline V gene are KGHSH and LQKENI. The CDR3 is 13 amino acids. In DNA, the CDR3 is TGTGCCAGCACCCGGGTCGAGAACACTGAAGCTTTCTTT. Amino acid sequence: CASTRVENTEAFF.

The V gene is TRBV5-6, the J gene TRBJ2-7, with TRBD2 matching over 7 bases. V gave up 2 bases and J gave up 6 bases; unmatched junction bases: 11. From germline, CDR1 is SGHDT and CDR2 YYEEEE. This CDR3 is 15 amino acids long. The CDR3 region has the DNA TGTGCCAGCAGCTTCGCCGGGACTAAACTACGCGAGCAGTACTTC. Translated: CASSFAGTKLREQYF.

V usage is TRBV15 and J usage is TRBJ2-3, with a weak D call TRBD1 (5 bases). The CDR3 spans 15 residues. Germline-derived CDR1 and CDR2 are LNHNV and YYDKDF (reference sequence). V lost 1 base and J 4 bases, leaving 12 bases between the germline ends. CDR3 bases: TGTGCCACCAGCAGAGTCCAGGGCGTCGCAGATACGCAGTATTTT. It yields the protein CATSRVQGVADTQYF.

V usage is TRBV5-5 and J usage is TRBJ2-2; 7 nucleotides align to TRBD2. The CDR3 consists of 13 residues. Per the germline V gene, CDR1 is SGHKS and CDR2 is YYEKEE (reference sequence). With V trimmed by 4 bases and J by 7 bases, 4 bases remained unmatched. Here the CDR3 reads CASSRGGVGELFF. CDR3 in DNA: TGTGCCAGCAGCCGCGGGGGTGTCGGGGAGCTGTTTTTT. The full variable domain, with the rest looked up from reference TRBV5-5 and TRBJ2-2, is DAGVTQSPTHLIKTRGQQVTLRCSPISGHKSVSWYQQVLGQGPQFIFQYYEKEERGRGNFPDRFSARQFPNYSSELNVNALLLGDSALYLCASSRGGVGELFFGEGSRLTVL.

This sequence joins TRBV10-3 and TRBJ2-3, with D perhaps TRBD1 (6 bases). Trimming left V 3 bases short and J 2 bases short, with 12 bases between. The CDR3 covers 15 residues. Germline V lookup: CDR1 ENHRY, CDR2 SYGVKD. In nucleotides, the CDR3 is TGTGCCATCAGTGAAGAGACAGGCTACACAGATACGCAGTATTTT. Translation: CAISEETGYTDTQYF.

This chain connects TRBV7-9 to TRBJ2-7, with a weak D call TRBD1 (6 bases). Trimming stripped 5 bases from V and 3 bases from J, with 17 bases between. The CDR3 runs to 15 residues. CDR1 is SEHNR, CDR2 FQNEAQ, per germline (reference sequence). The CDR3 is CASSQFLGQLYEQYF. DNA for the CDR3: TGTGCCAGCAGCCAGTTTTTAGGACAGCTCTACGAGCAGTACTTC.

The V call is TRBV30, the J call TRBJ1-6; D might be TRBD1 (6 bases). The CDR3 has 18 amino acids. Germline loops: CDR1 GTSNPN, CDR2 SVGIG (reference sequence). V was pared by 2 bases and J by 6 bases, with 23 bases between. The CDR3 nucleotides read TGTGCCTGGAGTCGATCACGACTCGCGACAGGAAGTAATTCACCCCTCCACTTT. This translates into CAWSRSRLATGSNSPLHF.

Points on this clone: Mismatch with germline at one junction end may stem from a read error. The rearrangement uses TRBV7-7 and TRBJ2-1, with D unclear. This CDR3 region has 13 residues. CDR1 is SSHAT and CDR2 is FNYEAQ in the germline V gene (reference sequence). CDR3 loop: CASSLRKKDEQFF. In DNA, the CDR3 is TGTGCTAGCAGCTTGCGGAAAAAGGATGAGCAGTTCTTC.

The gene calls are TRBV18 and TRBJ1-2, with D hard to call. Germline CDR1 KGHSH, CDR2 LQKENI. This CDR3 spans 14 amino acids. Trimming cost V 3 bases and J 3 bases, with 11 bases left between them. The CDR3 sequence: CASSPEGGYYGYTF. In DNA form, the CDR3 reads TGTGCCAGCTCACCTGAGGGAGGCTACTATGGCTACACCTTC. Together with reference TRBV18 and TRBJ1-2, the CDR3 gives the full variable domain: NAGVMQNPRHLVRRRGQEARLRCSPMKGHSHVYWYRQLPEEGLKFMVYLQKENIIDESGMPKERFSAEFPKEGPSILRIQQVVRGDSAAYFCASSPEGGYYGYTFGSGTRLTVV.

V and J are TRBV30 and TRBJ2-7; D may be TRBD2 (5 bases). CDR3 length: 15 amino acids. Trimming shortened V by 2 bases and J by 7 bases, and 21 bases separated the two germline ends. Germline CDR1 reads GTSNPN; CDR2 reads SVGIG (reference sequence). CDR3 amino acids: CAWSPTPMEVWEQYF. The CDR3 DNA sequence: TGTGCCTGGAGTCCGACCCCCATGGAGGTCTGGGAGCAGTACTTC.

V gene TRBV7-9 combines with J gene TRBJ2-3, with TRBD1 identical over 8 bases. Germline values: CDR1 SEHNR, CDR2 FQNEAQ (reference sequence). Trimming removed 5 bases from V and 2 bases from J; junction bases left unmatched: 6. This CDR3 region has 15 residues. The CDR3 loop reads CASSPGTGVTDTQYF. The CDR3 nucleotides are TGTGCCAGCAGCCCAGGGACAGGCGTCACAGATACGCAGTATTTT.

The J gene is TRBJ1-2, the V gene TRBV18, with D perhaps TRBD1 (6 bases). Germline CDR1 is KGHSH and CDR2 is LQKENI. The CDR3 runs 13 residues. Trimming removed 6 bases from V and 4 bases from J, with 12 bases in between. CDR3 protein: CASSPTGTYGYTF. Here the CDR3 DNA reads TGTGCCAGCTCGCCAACAGGGACCTATGGCTACACCTTC.

The CDR3 loop is CASSQGRATGNTIYF. The CDR3 region has the DNA TGCGCCAGCAGCCAAGGCAGGGCCACTGGAAACACCATATATTTT. This chain connects TRBV4-3 to TRBJ1-3; D may be TRBD1 (5 bases). The V and J ends lost 1 base and 2 bases respectively, with 9 bases between them. CDR1 and CDR2 (germline): LGHNA, YSLEER. The CDR3 contains 15 residues.

About this clone: This sample includes further DNA sequences coding for the same CDR3. The V gene is TRBV2, the J gene TRBJ1-3; D is uncertain. This CDR3 has 14 residues. Per the germline V gene, CDR1 is SNHLY and CDR2 is FYNNEI. V was cut by 2 bases and J by 4 bases, with 9 bases left in between. This chain's CDR3 is CASSERTVGNTIYF. The CDR3 DNA is TGTGCCAGCAGTGAACGAACAGTAGGAAACACCATATATTTT.

This sequence joins TRBV6-6 and TRBJ1-2; possible D gene TRBD1, 6 bases. V shed 6 bases and J shed 8 bases, with 19 bases lying between them. Per the germline V gene, CDR1 is MNHNY and CDR2 is SVGAGI (reference sequence). CDR3 length: 14 residues. CDR3 residues: CASSPGQRGLGYTF. The CDR3 DNA reads TGTGCCAGCAGCCCCGGACAGAGGGGTCTAGGCTACACCTTC.

The CDR3 sequence: CAWSLGETQYF. For the CDR3, the DNA is TGTGCCTGGAGTCTAGGAGAGACCCAGTACTTC. The chain joins TRBV30 to TRBJ2-5; no definite D call. Germline V lookup: CDR1 GTSNPN, CDR2 SVGIG (reference sequence). The CDR3 is 11 amino acids. V lost 2 bases, J lost 4 bases, and 5 bases lay in between. Using reference TRBV30 and TRBJ2-5 for the parts outside the CDR3, the full variable domain is SQTIHQWPATLVQPVGSPLSLECTVEGTSNPNLYWYRQAAGRGLQLLFYSVGIGQISSEVPQNLSASRPQDRQFILSSKKLLLSDSGFYLCAWSLGETQYFGPGTRLLVL.

The chain has TRBV18 and TRBJ1-1; D not certain. This CDR3 region has 13 residues. Looked up from germline, CDR1 is KGHSH and CDR2 is LQKENI. V shed 1 base and J shed 1 base, with 4 bases lying between them. The CDR3 DNA reads as TGTGCCAGCTCACCACGGGCGAACACTGAAGCTTTCTTT. This gives the protein CASSPRANTEAFF.

As for this clone: This sample also contains other DNA sequences that code for the same CDR3. The CDR3 is CASSELGGGYTF. The CDR3 DNA sequence: TGTGCCAGCAGTGAATTGGGAGGTGGCTACACCTTC. The chain combines TRBV2 with TRBJ1-2; D gene unclear. V gave up 2 bases and J gave up 7 bases, with 8 bases separating them. This CDR3 comprises 12 residues. The germline V gene has CDR1 SNHLY and CDR2 FYNNEI. Together with reference TRBV2 and TRBJ1-2, the CDR3 gives the full variable domain: EPEVTQTPSHQVTQMGQEVILRCVPISNHLYFYWYRQILGQKVEFLVSFYNNEISEKSEIFDDQFSVERPDGSNFTLKIRSTKLEDSAMYFCASSELGGGYTFGSGTRLTVV.

This chain links TRBV5-4 with TRBJ2-7, with TRBD1 matching over 7 bases. Germline loops: CDR1 SGHNT, CDR2 YYREEE (reference sequence). Trimming cost V 4 bases and J 6 bases; bases outside gene matches: 10. CDR3 length: 14 amino acids. The CDR3 is CASSIPGQSFEQYF. The CDR3 DNA sequence: TGTGCCAGCAGCATCCCGGGACAGAGTTTCGAGCAGTACTTC.

V is TRBV5-8 and J is TRBJ1-1; possibly TRBD1 for D (5 bases). V dropped 4 bases and J dropped 4 bases, with 17 bases sitting between them. This CDR3 contains 15 residues. CDR1 is SGHTS, CDR2 YDEGEE, per germline. As DNA, the CDR3 is TGTGCCAGCAGCCTTGAGAGCGGGGGGATCACTGAAGCTTTCTTT. Protein sequence: CASSLESGGITEAFF.

The chain recombines TRBV6-5 with TRBJ2-2, with D maybe TRBD1 (7 bases). The germline V gene has CDR1 MNHEY and CDR2 SVGAGI. The ends were cut back, 6 bases at V and 1 base at J, with 9 bases in the middle. The CDR3 consists of 14 residues. Written as DNA, the CDR3 is TGTGCCAGCAGGCGGGACAGGAACACCGGGGAGCTGTTTTTT. It encodes CASRRDRNTGELFF.

This chain uses TRBV9 with TRBJ1-1; D possibly corresponds to TRBD1 (5 bases). The length of the CDR3 is 16 residues. Germline lookup yields CDR1 SGDLS and CDR2 YYNGEE. V lost 3 bases, J lost 8 bases, and 23 bases lay in between. CDR3 bases: TGTGCCAGCAGCGCTCCCGGCGGAGATGGTACAGGAGAAGCTTTCTTT. This sequence encodes CASSAPGGDGTGEAFF.

J is TRBJ2-3 and V is TRBV6-1, with TRBD2 matching 11 bases. The V and J ends lost 2 bases and 4 bases, in that order; junction bases with no gene match: 8. Germline-derived CDR1 and CDR2 are MNHNS and SASEGT. The CDR3 length is 17 residues. CDR3 DNA: TGTGCCAGCAGTGAAATACGACTAGCGGGGTATCCAGATACGCAGTATTTT. Residues: CASSEIRLAGYPDTQYF.

The V gene is TRBV9, the J gene TRBJ2-3, with TRBD2 identical over 8 bases. Germline V gives CDR1 SGDLS, CDR2 YYNGEE. The V gene end was trimmed by 3 bases and the J gene end by 1 base; junction bases not matched to a gene: 16. CDR3 length equals 19 residues. The CDR3 reads CASSETPGRGGAGTDTQYF. CDR3 bases: TGTGCCAGCAGCGAGACCCCCGGGAGGGGGGGGGCAGGCACAGATACGCAGTATTTT. The full variable domain, its missing parts supplied by reference TRBV9 and TRBJ2-3, is DSGVTQTPKHLITATGQRVTLRCSPRSGDLSVYWYQQSLDQGLQFLIQYYNGEERAKGNILERFSAQQFPDLHSELNLSSLELGDSALYFCASSETPGRGGAGTDTQYFGPGTRLTVL.